A selection of T cell receptor beta chains follows, all from one sample in a study of response to subunit inactivated influenza vaccine. TCRdb independently ran MiXCR on the RT-PCR reads; one entry per CDR3 protein. The sample includes approximately 700,000 distinct CDR3 sequences, approximately 15% of them seen just once. Sequences were derived from PBMCs from blood, sampled around 14 days before vaccination. The receptors originated from a middle-aged man who received an inactivated influenza vaccine. Each CDR3 is given with its conserved first and last residue. A D gene is named only where the DNA matches it firmly. Only part of the rows carry a size: once, few, many, or a class if the clone is expanded.

V: TRBV28; D: TRBD2; size: -; J: TRBJ2-7; CDR3: CASKRGATYEQYF; DNA: TGTGCCAGCAAGCGGGGGGCGACCTACGAGCAGTACTTC
V: TRBV7-8; D: TRBD2; size: -; J: TRBJ2-1; CDR3: CASSLGRGGQSGDEQFF; DNA: TGTGCCAGCAGCTTGGGGCGGGGGGGCCAGTCCGGCGATGAGCAGTTCTTC
V: TRBV7-2; D: -; size: -; J: TRBJ2-7; CDR3: CASSLLGDDLDYEQYF; DNA: TGTGCCAGCAGCTTATTGGGGGACGATTTGGACTACGAGCAGTACTTC
V: TRBV4-3; D: TRBD2; size: few; J: TRBJ2-7; CDR3: CASSPHSGGSSYEQYF; DNA: TGCGCCAGCAGCCCCCATTCGGGGGGGAGCTCCTACGAGCAGTACTTC
V: TRBV20-1; D: TRBD2; size: few; J: TRBJ2-7; CDR3: CSAREGSLAGAYEQYF; DNA: TGCAGTGCTAGAGAGGGGTCACTAGCGGGTGCATACGAGCAGTACTTC
V: TRBV6-2/TRBV6-3; D: -; size: few; J: TRBJ2-7; CDR3: CASTNGGAGAHEQYF; DNA: TGTGCCAGCACAAATGGGGGCGCCGGAGCCCACGAGCAGTACTTC
V: TRBV9; D: -; size: few; J: TRBJ2-1; CDR3: CASSVARGLDEQFF; DNA: TGTGCCAGCAGCGTAGCTCGGGGTCTCGATGAGCAGTTCTTC
V: TRBV12-3/TRBV12-4; D: TRBD2; size: few; J: TRBJ2-2; CDR3: CASTGGIGELFF; DNA: TGTGCCAGCACGGGAGGGATCGGGGAGCTGTTTTTT
V: TRBV7-9; D: -; size: many; J: TRBJ2-5; CDR3: CASSLSPVLVGETQYF; DNA: TGTGCCAGCAGCTTGTCTCCGGTTCTAGTCGGAGAGACCCAGTACTTC
V: TRBV2; D: -; size: -; J: TRBJ1-4; CDR3: CANRGRVDTNEKLFF; DNA: TGTGCCAACCGGGGAAGGGTAGACACTAATGAAAAACTGTTTTTT
V: TRBV15; D: TRBD1; size: many; J: TRBJ1-2; CDR3: CATSRDFRRDRGFRYGYTF; DNA: TGTGCCACCAGCAGAGATTTTCGCCGGGACAGGGGTTTTCGCTATGGCTACACCTTC
V: TRBV4-1; D: TRBD1; size: few; J: TRBJ1-2; CDR3: CASSQDGTGWDGYTF; DNA: TGCGCCAGCAGCCAGGATGGGACAGGGTGGGATGGCTACACCTTC
V: TRBV28; D: -; size: few; J: TRBJ1-5; CDR3: CASSLLYGNQPQHF; DNA: TGTGCCAGCAGTTTATTATACGGCAATCAGCCCCAGCATTTT
V: TRBV5-1; D: TRBD2; size: -; J: TRBJ2-1; CDR3: CASSPRLAGDEQFF; DNA: TGCGCCAGCAGCCCGCGACTAGCGGGAGATGAGCAGTTCTTC